The 21 T cell receptor beta chains below come from one sample, sequenced in a study of blood T cells in healthy people across ages. PCR was performed a second time for roughly 7 to 11 cycles using a sample-barcoded 5' primer and a J-beta primer mix. TCRdb ran MiXCR on the 5' RACE reads and lists one entry per CDR3 protein. The sample holds about 670,000 distinct CDR3 sequences, around 50% seen once. Sequencing was performed on blood. These receptor sequences come from a woman of 80 years or more in good health.

In regard to this clonotype: A junction end diverges from the germline sequence, so it may reflect a read error. V is TRBV29-1 and J is TRBJ2-5; either TRBD1 or TRBD2 may fit D (6 bases each). The CDR3 is 14 amino acids. Germline CDR1 and CDR2: SQVTM and ANQGSEA. The CDR3 DNA reads TGCAGCTCCAGAGGTACAGGGAGGAAAGAGACCCTGTACTTC. It encodes CSSRGTGRKETLYF. Together with reference TRBV29-1 and TRBJ2-5, the CDR3 gives the full variable domain: SAVISQKPSRDICQRGTSLTIQCQVDSQVTMMFWYRQQPGQSLTLIATANQGSEATYESGFVIDKFPISRPNLTFSTLTVSNMSPEDSSIYLCSSRGTGRKETLYFGPGTRLLVL.

The chain uses TRBV24-1 and TRBJ2-2, with 7 bases aligning to TRBD1. Germline V gives CDR1 KGHDR, CDR2 SFDVKD. The CDR3 is 14 residues long. Losses at the gene ends were 4 bases for V and 6 bases for J; bases not matched to a gene: 4. The chain's CDR3 is CATSDYRGAGELFF. CDR3 sequence (DNA): TGTGCCACCAGTGACTACAGGGGCGCCGGGGAGCTGTTTTTT.

The chain employs TRBV5-6 and TRBJ1-5, with D perhaps TRBD1 (6 bases). Germline V gene data show CDR1 as SGHDT and CDR2 as YYEEEE. The CDR3 length is 17 residues. Trimming took 2 bases from V and 6 from J, leaving 21 bases between them. The CDR3 here is CASSFAVNRDLGQPQHF. DNA of the CDR3: TGTGCCAGCAGCTTTGCGGTAAACAGGGATTTGGGTCAGCCCCAGCATTTT.

This clonotype was detected many times. The J gene is TRBJ2-1, the V gene TRBV27; the match to TRBD2 covers 8 bases. CDR3 length: 16 residues. Germline loops: CDR1 MNHEY, CDR2 SMNVEV (reference sequence). The ends lost 2 bases at V and 0 bases at J; junction bases unmatched: 3. The CDR3 region has the DNA TGTGCCAGCAGTTTACGGACTAGCTCCTCCTACAATGAGCAGTTCTTC. Translation gives CASSLRTSSSYNEQFF.

J is TRBJ2-7 and V is TRBV2; D possibly corresponds to TRBD1 (5 bases). Trimming took off 7 bases at V and 3 bases at J, with 7 bases between the two ends. The germline CDR1 and CDR2 sequences are SNHLY and FYNNEI. The CDR3 consists of 11 residues. Here the CDR3 DNA reads TGTGCCAGCAAGACAGTCTACGAGCAGTACTTC. Protein sequence: CASKTVYEQYF.

The chain uses TRBV20-1 and TRBJ2-3; TRBD1 aligns across 8 bases. CDR1 and CDR2 (germline): DFQATT, SNEGSKA (reference sequence). This CDR3 spans 15 amino acids. The V segment lost 5 bases and the J segment 5 bases; nucleotides outside the gene matches: 12. The CDR3 sequence is CSAYNPGQVGDTQYF. The CDR3 bases are TGCAGTGCTTACAATCCGGGACAGGTGGGAGATACGCAGTATTTT.

This rearrangement joins TRBV6-5 to TRBJ2-5; D is uncertain. The CDR3 runs to 13 residues. With 5 bases removed from V and 13 bases from J, the gap between germline ends came to 20 bases. The germline V gene has CDR1 MNHEY and CDR2 SVGAGI. CDR3 sequence: CASSKRPIDGRYF. DNA for the CDR3: TGTGCCAGCAGTAAAAGACCCATCGATGGGCGGTACTTC.

Remarks on this clonotype: The junction shows a germline mismatch at one end, possibly a read error. J is TRBJ2-2 and V is TRBV6-6; possible D gene TRBD2, 6 bases. Germline CDR1 is MNHNY and CDR2 is SVGAGI (reference sequence). This CDR3 region has 12 residues. The CDR3 protein is CASSYVPREPFF. The CDR3 nucleotides are TGTGCCAGCAGTTACGTACCCCGGGAGCCGTTTTTT.

This clonotype was detected ten times or more. The CDR3, as DNA: TGCAGTGCTAGAGAAGCGGGATCAGATACGCAGTATTTT. This gives the protein CSAREAGSDTQYF. The chain couples TRBV20-1 to TRBJ2-3; 7 positions agree with TRBD2. Germline loops: CDR1 DFQATT, CDR2 SNEGSKA (reference sequence). The CDR3 runs to 13 residues. The trim removed 0 bases at V and 4 bases at J, leaving 1 base unmatched.

This clonotype was counted a few times. This chain connects TRBV28 to TRBJ2-3, with TRBD1 matching 8 bases. The CDR3 length is 17 residues. CDR1 is MDHEN, CDR2 SYDVKM, per germline. Losses at the gene ends were 7 bases for V and 0 bases for J; bases not matched to a gene: 12. As DNA, the CDR3 is TGTGCCAGCACCCTTTTCGGACAGGGTTCTAGCACAGATACGCAGTATTTT. Residues: CASTLFGQGSSTDTQYF.

The table lists this clonotype with a few counts. Sequence at one end of the junction differs from germline and may be a read error. V usage is TRBV7-2 and J usage is TRBJ2-5, with D maybe TRBD1 (5 bases). Germline V gene lookup returns CDR1 SGHTA and CDR2 FQGNSA. This CDR3 is built from 14 residues. CDR3 loop: CATSLDDSLTEQYF. CDR3 nucleotides: TGTGCCACCAGCTTAGATGACAGCCTGACGGAGCAGTACTTC.

This clonotype appeared a single time. CDR3 nucleotide sequence: TGCAGCGCTCCCGTCCGGACAGGGAGCTATGGCTACACCTTC. It codes for CSAPVRTGSYGYTF. This rearrangement joins TRBV29-1 to TRBJ1-2; 8 bases agree with TRBD1. The CDR3 is 14 residues long. Germline V lookup: CDR1 SQVTM, CDR2 ANQGSEA. With 7 bases clipped from V and 4 bases from J, the junction kept 11 bases outside the gene matches.

This chain uses TRBV6-1 with TRBJ1-3; TRBD1 might be the D (5 bases). This CDR3 has 14 residues. Germline assignment: CDR1 MNHNS and CDR2 SASEGT. Between the trimmed V and J ends, which lost 3 bases and 1 base, there was a span of 7 bases. This chain's CDR3 is CASSEAGSGNTIYF. In DNA, the CDR3 is TGTGCCAGCAGTGAGGCAGGGTCTGGAAACACCATATATTTT.

Concerning this clonotype itself: A clone one base away is much larger, so this may be a read error. The chain recombines TRBV20-1 with TRBJ2-1; 8 bases fit TRBD2. This CDR3 is built from 16 residues. The junction had 21 bases not matched to a gene; V was cut back by 5 bases and J by 12 bases. Germline V lookup: CDR1 DFQATT, CDR2 SNEGSKA (reference sequence). CDR3 nucleotides: TGCAGTGCTCGCTTAATCGTAGCGGGATCGGGAGATGGGCAGTTCTTC. The encoded protein is CSARLIVAGSGDGQFF.

The chain couples TRBV18 to TRBJ1-2; D is unclear. Germline CDR1 reads KGHSH; CDR2 reads LQKENI. There are 14 residues in the CDR3. The V and J ends lost 4 bases and 4 bases respectively, with 13 bases between them. CDR3 amino acids: CASSLSEGTYGYTF. For the CDR3, the DNA is TGTGCCAGCTCACTGTCAGAGGGAACCTATGGCTACACCTTC.

This clonotype was detected once. The V gene is TRBV12-3 or TRBV12-4, the J gene TRBJ2-3; 9 bases are shared with TRBD2. The CDR3 extends over 15 amino acids. Unmatched junction bases numbered 6, after V lost 8 bases and J lost 0 bases. In DNA, the CDR3 is TGTGCCAGCGGCCGTGCGGGAGGGAGCACAGATACGCAGTATTTT. It codes for CASGRAGGSTDTQYF.

This clonotype has more than one count but fewer than ten. V gene TRBV5-1 combines with J gene TRBJ1-1; D uncertain. The CDR3 sequence is 14 residues long. V gave up 0 bases and J gave up 0 bases, with 6 bases separating them. Germline V gene sequence: CDR1 SGHRS, CDR2 YFSETQ. The CDR3 protein is CASSLEQMNTEAFF. The CDR3 DNA is TGCGCCAGCAGCTTGGAACAGATGAACACTGAAGCTTTCTTT.

J is TRBJ1-5 and V is TRBV24-1; 7 positions agree with TRBD1. The germline gives CDR1 KGHDR, CDR2 SFDVKD. The CDR3 runs 15 residues. The J segment lost 7 bases and the V segment lost 2 bases, leaving 7 bases of the junction unmatched. DNA for the CDR3: TGTGCCACCAGTGATTCACAGGGGCCGGGGCAGCCCCAGCATTTT. Protein: CATSDSQGPGQPQHF.

This clonotype was counted a single time. The chain has TRBV2 and TRBJ2-3; no definite D call. The CDR3 length is 14 residues. V was trimmed by 10 bases and J by 1 base, leaving 15 bases between them. Germline CDR1 SNHLY, CDR2 FYNNEI. The CDR3 spells CATTQLRGTDTQYF. The CDR3 nucleotides read TGTGCCACCACCCAACTCCGCGGCACAGATACGCAGTATTTT.

With regard to this clonotype: A much more abundant neighbour one base away suggests this may be a read error. The chain combines TRBV2 with TRBJ2-1, with D possibly matching TRBD1 (5 bases). The DNA end is a closer match to TRBJ2-7, so the J assignment may be wrong. The CDR3 extends over 13 amino acids. The germline gives CDR1 SNHLY, CDR2 FYNNEI. The CDR3 nucleotides read TGTGCCAGCAGTGGGCGACAGTACAATGAGCAGTACTTC. Amino acids: CASSGRQYNEQYF.

The gene calls are TRBV6-6 and TRBJ1-1; no clear D. The CDR3 is made up of 13 amino acids. The germline CDR1 and CDR2 sequences are MNHNY and SVGAGI (reference sequence). Trimming took off 6 bases at V and 3 bases at J, with 11 bases between the two ends. CDR3 in amino acids: CASRSSSDTEAFF. The CDR3 coding sequence is TGTGCCAGCAGATCGAGTAGCGACACTGAAGCTTTCTTT.